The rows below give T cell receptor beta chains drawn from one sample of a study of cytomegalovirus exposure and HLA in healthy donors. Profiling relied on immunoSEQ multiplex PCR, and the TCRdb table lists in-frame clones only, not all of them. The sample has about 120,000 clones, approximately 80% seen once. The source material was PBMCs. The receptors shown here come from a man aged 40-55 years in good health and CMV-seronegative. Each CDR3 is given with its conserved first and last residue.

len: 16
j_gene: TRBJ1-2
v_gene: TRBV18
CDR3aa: CASSPPGEDFSYGYTF

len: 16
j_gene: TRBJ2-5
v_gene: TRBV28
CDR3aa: CASLDDYPLPEETQYF

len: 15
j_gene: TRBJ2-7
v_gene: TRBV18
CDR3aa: CASSPRLGSSYEQYF

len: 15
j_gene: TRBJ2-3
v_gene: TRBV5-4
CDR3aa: CASSFTSGPPDTQYF

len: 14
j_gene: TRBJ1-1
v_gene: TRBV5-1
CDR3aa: CASSGGTGFTEAFF

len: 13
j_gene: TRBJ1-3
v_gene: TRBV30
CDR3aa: CAWSSGSGNTIYF

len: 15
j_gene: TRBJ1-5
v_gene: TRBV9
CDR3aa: CASSDGDRDVQLQHF

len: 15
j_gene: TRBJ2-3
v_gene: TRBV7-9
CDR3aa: CASSLVAGSTDTQYF

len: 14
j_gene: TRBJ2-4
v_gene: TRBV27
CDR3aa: CASSLRGGLNSQYF

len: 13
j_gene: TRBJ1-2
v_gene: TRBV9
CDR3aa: CASSGTGGGGYTF

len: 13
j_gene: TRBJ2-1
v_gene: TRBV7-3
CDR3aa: CASSPNSASGVVF

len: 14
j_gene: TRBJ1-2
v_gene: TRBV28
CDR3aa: CASSSPGTGYGYTF

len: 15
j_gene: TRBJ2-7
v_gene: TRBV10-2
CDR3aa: CASLQFASGVHEQYF

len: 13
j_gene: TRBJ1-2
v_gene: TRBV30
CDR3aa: CAWSVTQGGGNTF

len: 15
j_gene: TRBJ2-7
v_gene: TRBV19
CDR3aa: CASSPGDRVSFEQYF

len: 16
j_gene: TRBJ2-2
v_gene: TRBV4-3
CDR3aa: CASSQEPGTFTGELFF

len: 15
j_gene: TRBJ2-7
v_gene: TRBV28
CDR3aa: CASSLLGGRIREQYF

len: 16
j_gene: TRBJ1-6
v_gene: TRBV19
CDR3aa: CASSIVGGFGDSPLHF

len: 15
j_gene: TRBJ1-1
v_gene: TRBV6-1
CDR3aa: CASSVLLGQGTEAFF

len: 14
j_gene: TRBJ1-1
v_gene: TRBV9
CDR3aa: CASSFRTENTEAFF

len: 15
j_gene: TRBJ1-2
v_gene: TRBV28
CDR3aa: CASSSAGAGNYGYTF

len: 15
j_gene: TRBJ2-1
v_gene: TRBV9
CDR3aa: CASSVASGGYNEQFF

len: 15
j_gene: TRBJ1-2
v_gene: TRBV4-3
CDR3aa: CASSPQRQGGRGYTF

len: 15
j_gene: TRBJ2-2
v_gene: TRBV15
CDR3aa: CATSSGTVNTGELFF

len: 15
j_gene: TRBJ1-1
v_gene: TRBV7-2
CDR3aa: CASSFVQGVNTEAFF

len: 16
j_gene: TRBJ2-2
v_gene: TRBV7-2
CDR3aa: CASSWTGDLDTGELFF

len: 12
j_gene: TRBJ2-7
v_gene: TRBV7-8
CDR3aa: CASGQGAYEQYF

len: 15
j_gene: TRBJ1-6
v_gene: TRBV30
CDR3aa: CAWSPPSSYNSPLHF

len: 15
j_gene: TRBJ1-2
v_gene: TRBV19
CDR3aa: CASILGGTGSYGYTF

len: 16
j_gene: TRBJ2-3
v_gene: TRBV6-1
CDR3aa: CASSGKGALAGDTQYF

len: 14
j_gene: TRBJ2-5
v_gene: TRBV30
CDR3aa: CAWRPSGGQETQYF

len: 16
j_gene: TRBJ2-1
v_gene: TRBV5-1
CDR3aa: CASSLPRDSTYNEQFF

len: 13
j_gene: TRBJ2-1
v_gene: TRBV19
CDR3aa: CASSDWTYNEQFF

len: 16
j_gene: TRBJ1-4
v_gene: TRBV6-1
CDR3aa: CASSVNSWDRREKLFF

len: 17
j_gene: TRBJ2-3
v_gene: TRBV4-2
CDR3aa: CASSQDQLAGVADTQYF

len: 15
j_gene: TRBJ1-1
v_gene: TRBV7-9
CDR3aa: CASSLDGQLYTEAFF

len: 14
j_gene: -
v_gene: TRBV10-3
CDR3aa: CAITPGRGSYEQYF

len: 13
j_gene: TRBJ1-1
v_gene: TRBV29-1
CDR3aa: CSVVNRAATEAFF

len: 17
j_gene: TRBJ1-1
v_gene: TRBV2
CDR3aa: CASSVGQGALMNTEAFF

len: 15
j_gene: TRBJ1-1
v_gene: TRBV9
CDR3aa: CASSQTGGVNTEAFF

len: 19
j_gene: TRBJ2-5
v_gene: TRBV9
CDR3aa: CASSVSVGTSGGRLETQYF

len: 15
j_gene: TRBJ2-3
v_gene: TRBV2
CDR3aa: CASREGLAVTDTQYF

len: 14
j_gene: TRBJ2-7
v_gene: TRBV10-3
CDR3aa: CASRESSGPYEQYF

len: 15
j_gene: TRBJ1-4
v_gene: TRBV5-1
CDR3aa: CASSLAGSTNEKLFF

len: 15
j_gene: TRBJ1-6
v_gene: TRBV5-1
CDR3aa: CASSLGGQGNSPLHF

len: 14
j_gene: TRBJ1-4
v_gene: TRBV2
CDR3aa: CASSTGTGREKLFF

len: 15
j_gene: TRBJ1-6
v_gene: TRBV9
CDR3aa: CASSKRGRGDSPLHF

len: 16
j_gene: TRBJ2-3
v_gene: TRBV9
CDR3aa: CASSTFSGGSTDTQYF